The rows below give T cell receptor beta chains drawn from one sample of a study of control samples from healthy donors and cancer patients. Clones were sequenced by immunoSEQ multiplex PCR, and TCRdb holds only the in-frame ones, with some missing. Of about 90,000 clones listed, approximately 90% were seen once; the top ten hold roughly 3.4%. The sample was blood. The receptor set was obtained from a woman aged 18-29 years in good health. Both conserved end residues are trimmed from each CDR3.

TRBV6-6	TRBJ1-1	AITGNWATEAF
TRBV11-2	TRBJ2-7	ASSLRDRDRGLHEQY
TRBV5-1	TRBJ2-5	ASMDYQETQY
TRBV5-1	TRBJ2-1	ASSLTSGAEQF
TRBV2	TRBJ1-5	ASSAGQEGSSQPQH
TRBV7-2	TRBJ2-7	ASSSSGVGSYEQY
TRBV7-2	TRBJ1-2	ASSGGAYGYT
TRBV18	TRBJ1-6	ASSPNNPPANNSPLH
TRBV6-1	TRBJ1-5	ASSDGSNQPQH
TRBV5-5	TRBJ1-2	ASSLVQGGSYGYT
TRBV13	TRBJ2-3	ASSSLADGATDTQY
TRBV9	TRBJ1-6	ASSEAQESPLH
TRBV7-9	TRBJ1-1	ASSSNRDPNTEAF
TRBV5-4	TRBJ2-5	ASSLGSSGGRNAQETQY
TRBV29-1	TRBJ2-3	SVEVAGDTQY
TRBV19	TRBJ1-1	ASSSLTGSTEAF
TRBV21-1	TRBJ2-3	ASSNMYPWTSRTQY
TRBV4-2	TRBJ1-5	ASSQDRQPQH
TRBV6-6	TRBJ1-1	ASTPYLNTEAF
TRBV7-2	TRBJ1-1	ASSLGHMNTEAF
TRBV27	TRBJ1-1	ASSLSSPRQGGTEAF
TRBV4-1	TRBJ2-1	ASSQVVGGAEDEQF
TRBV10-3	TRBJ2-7	ATTDSGRGEQY
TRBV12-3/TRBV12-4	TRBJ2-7	ASSRTYEQY
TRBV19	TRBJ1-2	ASRVGDYGYT
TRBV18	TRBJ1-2	ASSPGTGDGYGYT
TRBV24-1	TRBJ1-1	ATSDVGHRNLMNTEAF
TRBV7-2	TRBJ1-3	ASSRRQGSGNTIY
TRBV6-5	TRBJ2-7	ASSYGQEQY
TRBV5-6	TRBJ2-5	ASSLARPQETQY
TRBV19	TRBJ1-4	ASSMGAATNEKLF
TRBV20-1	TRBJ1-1	SGKGTEAF
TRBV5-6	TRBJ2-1	ASSSISSNEQF
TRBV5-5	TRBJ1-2	ASSWGTGTNYGYT
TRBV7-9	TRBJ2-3	ASSPPSTDTQY
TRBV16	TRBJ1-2	ASSQGLVYT
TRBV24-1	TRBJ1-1	ATSDLQGAEAF
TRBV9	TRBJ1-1	ASSLGTAKDTEAF
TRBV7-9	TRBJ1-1	ASSLDAGDAEAF
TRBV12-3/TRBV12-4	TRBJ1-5	ASSDEINQPQH
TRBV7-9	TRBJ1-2	ASSLDANYGYT
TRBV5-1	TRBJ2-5	ASSTDQSMGGETQY
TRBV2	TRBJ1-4	ASSQNRGQNEKLF
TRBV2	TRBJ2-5	ASSPDEGETQY
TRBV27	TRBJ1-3	ASRRSSGNTIY
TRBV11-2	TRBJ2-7	ASSAWGSHEQY
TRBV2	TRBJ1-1	ASSALKGNTEAF
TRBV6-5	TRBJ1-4	ASSLLDGNEKLF
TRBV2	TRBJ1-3	ASSSGATGNTIY
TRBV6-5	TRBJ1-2	ASSRDFVNYGYT
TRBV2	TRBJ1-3	ASSEEGLRNTIY
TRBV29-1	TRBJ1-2	SVVKDTSNYGYT
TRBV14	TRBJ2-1	ASSQSRPAEF